Here is one T cell receptor beta chain with its context. Its specificity is unknown. Of the isolated RNA, all was reverse transcribed, and so the sequenced material was expressed TCRB transcripts. Using immunoSEQ multiplex PCR, the repertoire was profiled, and TCRdb retains in-frame clones only, with some absent. The data contain a few hundred thousand clones, around 16% of them seen just once; the ten biggest clones take up approximately 0.015%. The data derive from a study of beta chain features in type 1 diabetes. Study-wide results and limits: There was no resolution here of whether HLA type influences TCRB rearrangement. Patients with type 1 diabetes showed fewer VDJ junction insertions and more deletions. People with Type 1 diabetes carried modestly yet significantly shorter TCRB CDR3s in all four CD4+ subsets. A cDNA-based sequencing approach could over-represent cells with high TCR expression.

Germline V lookup: CDR1 KGHSH, CDR2 LQKENI. The length of the CDR3 is 15 residues. The sample consisted of naive CD4+ T cells from blood. V and J are TRBV18 and TRBJ2-5; D might be TRBD1 (5 bases). The DNA end lines up better with TRBJ2-7; the J call may be wrong. The receptor's source is a man aged 18 to 35 with type 1 diabetes. The CDR3 loop is CASSPPGQGTYEQYF. CDR3 nucleotide sequence: TGTGCCAGCTCACCACCGGGGCAGGGAACCTACGAGCAGTACTTC.